Below are 10 T cell receptor beta chains sequenced from a single sample in a study of T cells in narcolepsy. Here immunoSEQ multiplex PCR was the method, and the copy in TCRdb shows in-frame clones only, minus some. The data show some 33,000 clones, about nine tenths seen once. Source material: CD45RA- memory CD4+ T cells from PBMCs. All receptors come from a human donor with narcolepsy.

This chain links TRBV28 with TRBJ1-6; D is undetermined. The CDR3 consists of 13 residues. The V end was cut by 6 bases, the J end by 14 bases, with 17 bases between. Germline CDR1 and CDR2: MDHEN and SYDVKM. The CDR3 nucleotides read TGTGCCAGCAGCCCTGGATGGGGTCTCACCCTCCACTTT. Translation: CASSPGWGLTLHF.

The chain combines TRBV18 with TRBJ2-1; the D is unclear. The germline V gene encodes CDR1 KGHSH and CDR2 LQKENI. The CDR3 is 14 residues long. Trimming removed 2 bases at V and 3 bases at J, with 8 bases between. The DNA of the CDR3 is TGTGCCAGCTCACCAGAACTACTCTACAATGAGCAGTTCTTC. Protein: CASSPELLYNEQFF.

The CDR3: CAISDPGQGAYEQYF. CDR3 nucleotide sequence: TGTGCCATCAGTGACCCGGGACAGGGGGCTTACGAGCAGTACTTC. The V and J genes are TRBV10-3 and TRBJ2-7; 12 bases line up with TRBD1. The V gene end was trimmed by 3 bases and the J gene end by 4 bases; junction bases not matched to a gene: 4. The length of the CDR3 is 15 residues. Germline values: CDR1 ENHRY, CDR2 SYGVKD.

The rearrangement joins TRBV5-1 to TRBJ2-1; the match to TRBD1 covers 8 bases. V trimming: 5 bases; J trimming: 5 bases; junction bases outside the gene matches: 6. Germline-derived CDR1 and CDR2 are SGHRS and YFSETQ. The length of the CDR3 is 14 residues. The CDR3, as DNA: TGCGCCAGCAGAGGGCAGGGGGCAAACAATGAGCAGTTCTTC. It translates to CASRGQGANNEQFF.

The rearrangement uses TRBV5-6 and TRBJ1-4; no reliable D call. Per germline, CDR1 SGHDT and CDR2 YYEEEE. The CDR3 length is 15 residues. The V gene lost 4 bases and the J gene lost 8 bases, with 18 bases spanning the gap. This CDR3 reads CASSGRSLGREKLFF. The CDR3 DNA reads TGTGCCAGCAGCGGCCGCTCACTTGGCCGAGAAAAACTGTTTTTT.

The rearrangement links TRBV7-6 to TRBJ1-6; D unclear. CDR1 SGHVS and CDR2 FNYEAQ come from the germline V gene. The V and J ends lost 2 bases and 3 bases respectively, with 8 bases between them. The CDR3 extends over 15 amino acids. The CDR3 DNA is TGTGCCAGCAGCTTACGGCGGGACTATAATTCACCCCTCCACTTT. Amino acids: CASSLRRDYNSPLHF.

The chain is built from TRBV19 and TRBJ2-7; 8 positions agree with TRBD1. Germline-derived CDR1 and CDR2 are LNHDA and SQIVND (reference sequence). Losses at the gene ends were 10 bases for V and 5 bases for J; bases not matched to a gene: 16. The CDR3 length is 15 residues. The DNA of the CDR3 is TGTGCCACCAAACCACTGGGACAGGAAACCCACGAGCAGTACTTC. The encoded protein is CATKPLGQETHEQYF.

The V gene is TRBV6-1, the J gene TRBJ2-3; D unresolved. The V and J ends lost 4 bases and 2 bases respectively, with 10 bases between them. Per germline, CDR1 MNHNS and CDR2 SASEGT. The CDR3 covers 14 residues. The CDR3 loop is CASSVDGFTDTQYF. The CDR3 DNA follows: TGTGCCAGCAGTGTAGACGGATTCACAGATACGCAGTATTTT.

The J gene is TRBJ1-5, the V gene TRBV7-2; D is unresolved. Trimming shortened V by 0 bases and J by 1 base, and 10 bases separated the two germline ends. CDR1 SGHTA and CDR2 FQGNSA come from the germline V gene. There are 16 residues in the CDR3. CDR3 coding DNA: TGTGCCAGCAGCTTAGCGCCCCCCGGGAGCAATCAGCCCCAGCATTTT. This encodes CASSLAPPGSNQPQHF.

The chain employs TRBV10-3 and TRBJ2-7, with 7 bases matching TRBD1. Germline lookup yields CDR1 ENHRY and CDR2 SYGVKD. V shed 6 bases, J shed 1 base, and the junction held 6 bases outside the gene matches. The CDR3 loop spans 14 amino acids. The CDR3 protein is CAIRSGGGSYEQYF. The CDR3 region has the DNA TGTGCCATCAGATCAGGGGGTGGATCCTACGAGCAGTACTTC.